The clone carrying this TCR beta chain was seen at least ten times. The antigen remains unidentified. Germline V gene data show CDR1 as SGHAT and CDR2 as FQDESV (reference sequence). V was shortened by 2 bases and J by 2 bases, with 9 bases between the two germline ends. The CDR3 has 14 residues. The sample belongs to a study of neurological immune-mediated disorders. With 10-nucleotide random UMIs included, cDNA was synthesized by 5'RACE. TCRdb re-analysed the 5' RACE reads in MiXCR, keeping a single row per CDR3 protein. The sample has approximately 37,000 distinct CDR3 sequences, around 3.1% seen once. Time point specified: longitudinal time-point 1 (baseline). Libraries used 2 million unsorted PBMCs kept frozen in RNAlater. Findings and caveats of the study: The greatest TCR clonal expansion occurred in HTLV-1-associated myelopathy and the least in multiple sclerosis, which fell below healthy controls. When repertoires were grouped phylogenetically, those of 18 of 34 multiple sclerosis patients fell into one related-CDR3 cluster, a possible signature.

The TCR sequence derives from a woman aged 55-69 years with multiple sclerosis. Sequencing was done on a sample of PBMCs. J is TRBJ1-2 and V is TRBV11-1; D gene ambiguous. The CDR3 region has the DNA TGTGCCAGCAGCTTATCTGACGGAAACTATGGCTACACCTTC. Amino acids: CASSLSDGNYGYTF. Full variable domain (rest looked up from reference TRBV11-1 and TRBJ1-2): EAEVAQSPRYKITEKSQAVAFWCDPISGHATLYWYRQILGQGPELLVQFQDESVVDDSQLPKDRFSAERLKGVDSTLKIQPAELGDSAMYLCASSLSDGNYGYTFGSGTRLTVV.